This T cell receptor (beta chain) was found in a study of blood T cell repertoires in COVID-19. Study as a whole: Spain, Italy and the United States supplied samples that represented acute and convalescent COVID-19. PBMCs, B-cell-depleted T cells, or T cells provided the cDNA or gDNA that made up the material.

The germline V and J ends were trimmed by 6 bases and 4 bases, with 21 bases remaining between them. CDR3 length: 16 amino acids. CDR1 is KGHSH, CDR2 LQKENI, per germline. In the source study's methods: Reference gene primer amplification gave estimated nucleated cell counts. The table came from immunoSEQ multiplex PCR; TCRdb's copy has only in-frame clones and leaves some out. V, J and clone size are those of that table, while D and trimming were read from the DNA. The data show roughly 170,000 clones, less than 90% seen once. V and J are TRBV18 and TRBJ1-1; D gene unclear. This clonotype originated in a man between 70 and 80 years old with active or convalescent COVID-19. The sequencing input was peripheral blood. The CDR3 loop is CASSPSRLRLRTEAFF. The CDR3 nucleotides read TGTGCCAGCTCCCCGAGCAGGTTAAGGTTACGCACTGAAGCTTTCTTT.